This T cell receptor (beta chain) was identified in a study of blood T cell repertoires in COVID-19. Study-wide context: The cDNA or gDNA used as material had been derived from T cells, B-cell-depleted T cells, or PBMCs.

Deletions cut 0 bases from V and 4 bases from J, with 9 bases between. Per germline, CDR1 SGHVS and CDR2 FQNEAQ. The CDR3 totals 14 residues. Produced via immunoSEQ multiplex PCR; TCRdb's table is partial and in-frame only. This sample has fewer than 300,000 clones, with approximately 88% found just once. Source material: peripheral blood. The TCR sequence derives from a human donor with COVID-19, enrolled during active disease. The donor label of this sample is uncertain. The V gene is TRBV7-8, the J gene TRBJ1-1; D is uncertain. Here the CDR3 reads CASSLARPTTEAFF. CDR3 DNA: TGTGCCAGCAGCTTAGCGCGCCCCACCACTGAAGCTTTCTTT. The full variable domain, completed using reference TRBV7-8 and TRBJ1-1, is GAGVSQSPRYKVAKRGQDVALRCDPISGHVSLFWYQQALGQGPEFLTYFQNEAQLDKSGLPSDRFFAERPEGSVSTLKIQRTQQEDSAVYLCASSLARPTTEAFFGQGTRLTVV.